The 14 T cell receptor beta chains below come from one sample, sequenced in a study of blood T cell repertoires in COVID-19. The table came from immunoSEQ multiplex PCR; TCRdb's copy has only in-frame clones and leaves some out. The repertoire includes about 160,000 clones, 75% to 90% of them detected once, and 4% to 4.5% sits in the top ten. Sequencing used PBMCs or T cells enriched from blood (not recorded which). The receptors were gathered from a woman between 50 and 59 years old who had recovered from COVID-19.

The V and J genes are TRBV9 and TRBJ2-3; maybe TRBD2 (6 bases). With 0 bases removed from V and 0 bases from J, the gap between germline ends came to 14 bases. Germline assignment: CDR1 SGDLS and CDR2 YYNGEE. The CDR3 spans 17 residues. CDR3 in DNA: TGTGCCAGCAGCGTAGCTTCGGGGGTCCCTAGCACAGATACGCAGTATTTT. Protein: CASSVASGVPSTDTQYF.

This clone was picked up one time. The V gene is TRBV7-3, the J gene TRBJ2-2, with TRBD2 as a possible D gene (7 bases). Trimming removed 4 bases from V and 2 bases from J, with 11 bases in between. Germline CDR1 and CDR2: SGHTA and FQGTGA. CDR3 length equals 15 residues. The chain's CDR3 is CASSSSGTNTGELFF. CDR3 coding DNA: TGTGCCAGCAGCTCGAGCGGGACAAACACCGGGGAGCTGTTTTTT.

This chain joins TRBV19 and TRBJ1-2; D call uncertain. The germline gives CDR1 LNHDA, CDR2 SQIVND (reference sequence). There are 15 residues in the CDR3. V was clipped by 3 bases and J by 6 bases, with 17 bases between them. The CDR3 sequence: CASSIQPPTQDGYTF. Written as DNA, the CDR3 is TGTGCCAGTAGTATCCAACCCCCCACGCAGGATGGCTACACCTTC.

The chain joins TRBV29-1 to TRBJ1-1; maybe TRBD1 (5 bases). Germline assignment: CDR1 SQVTM and CDR2 ANQGSEA. The CDR3 is made up of 14 amino acids. V was shortened by 4 bases and J by 6 bases, with 18 bases between the two germline ends. The CDR3 protein is CSVVGGDTAAEAFF. In DNA, the CDR3 is TGCAGCGTTGTTGGGGGGGATACCGCCGCTGAAGCTTTCTTT.

The chain is built from TRBV5-6 and TRBJ2-1; 10 bases are a match to TRBD2. Germline V gene lookup returns CDR1 SGHDT and CDR2 YYEEEE. The ends lost 5 bases at V and 7 bases at J; junction bases unmatched: 9. The length of the CDR3 is 15 residues. CDR3 sequence reads: CASRILAGRDNEQFF. The CDR3 DNA follows: TGTGCCAGCAGGATACTAGCGGGGAGGGATAATGAGCAGTTCTTC.

The chain employs TRBV7-3 and TRBJ2-3; D may be TRBD2 (6 bases). V lost 3 bases to trimming and J lost 11 bases, with 18 bases between them. Germline CDR1 reads SGHTA; CDR2 reads FQGTGA. The CDR3 runs 14 residues. CDR3 protein: CASSFQEDGSGQYF. CDR3 DNA sequence: TGTGCCAGCAGCTTTCAGGAGGACGGGAGTGGGCAGTATTTT.

The rearrangement uses TRBV28 and TRBJ2-7; the match to TRBD1 covers 11 bases. With 6 bases clipped from V and 2 bases from J, the junction kept 9 bases outside the gene matches. CDR3 length: 16 amino acids. Looked up from germline, CDR1 is MDHEN and CDR2 is SYDVKM. In nucleotides, the CDR3 is TGTGCCAGCAGCCGAACAGGGACAGGGGGACCCTACGAGCAGTACGTC. Protein: CASSRTGTGGPYEQYV.

The CDR3 bases are TGTGCCAGCAGCTCTGCGCCCCTAAGCACAGATACGCAGTATTTT. It yields the protein CASSSAPLSTDTQYF. The rearrangement links TRBV9 to TRBJ2-3; D unclear. From germline, CDR1 is SGDLS and CDR2 YYNGEE. The ends were cut back, 4 bases at V and 0 bases at J, with 12 bases in the middle. The CDR3 runs 15 residues.

The chain employs TRBV27 and TRBJ2-6; D is undetermined. The CDR3 length is 18 residues. The germline CDR1 and CDR2 sequences are MNHEY and SMNVEV (reference sequence). Trimming took 1 base from V and 0 from J, leaving 13 bases between them. The CDR3 protein is CASSLYSTPSSGANVLTF. CDR3 bases: TGTGCCAGCAGTTTATACAGTACACCCAGCTCTGGGGCCAACGTCCTGACTTTC. Full variable domain (outside the CDR3, taken from reference TRBV27 and TRBJ2-6): EAQVTQNPRYLITVTGKKLTVTCSQNMNHEYMSWYRQDPGLGLRQIYYSMNVEVTDKGDVPEGYKVSRKEKRNFPLILESPSPNQTSLYFCASSLYSTPSSGANVLTFGAGSRLTVL.

This clone was detected a few times. This chain uses TRBV7-2 with TRBJ1-5; TRBD1 matches 10 bases. The V and J ends lost 4 bases and 8 bases, in that order; junction bases with no gene match: 8. The germline gives CDR1 SGHTA, CDR2 FQGNSA. The CDR3 is 15 amino acids. The CDR3 spells CASSWAGTGEKPQHF. As DNA, the CDR3 is TGTGCCAGCAGCTGGGCCGGGACAGGGGAGAAGCCCCAGCATTTT.

This clone was detected once. This rearrangement joins TRBV23-1 to TRBJ2-1; no clear D gene. TRBV23-1 is designated an ORF whose function remains uncertain. This CDR3 region has 16 residues. Trimming shortened V by 0 bases and J by 4 bases, and 13 bases separated the two germline ends. CDR3: CASSQSHKTRYNEQFF. DNA of the CDR3: TGCGCCAGCAGTCAATCGCACAAAACGCGGTACAATGAGCAGTTCTTC.

The chain joins TRBV30 to TRBJ1-1; D call uncertain. V dropped 6 bases and J dropped 5 bases, with 7 bases sitting between them. This CDR3 comprises 10 residues. From germline, CDR1 is GTSNPN and CDR2 SVGIG (reference sequence). The DNA of the CDR3 is TGTGCCTGTGCACGGACTGAAGCTTTCTTT. Residues: CACARTEAFF.

This rearrangement joins TRBV19 to TRBJ1-2; maybe TRBD1 (6 bases). V was clipped by 5 bases and J by 5 bases, with 21 bases between them. Germline V gene lookup returns CDR1 LNHDA and CDR2 SQIVND (reference sequence). The CDR3 spans 16 residues. CDR3 sequence: CASSAALRGPPYGYTF. DNA of the CDR3: TGTGCCAGTAGTGCAGCACTCAGGGGCCCTCCTTATGGCTACACCTTC. Using reference TRBV19 and TRBJ1-2 for the parts outside the CDR3, the full variable domain is DGGITQSPKYLFRKEGQNVTLSCEQNLNHDAMYWYRQDPGQGLRLIYYSQIVNDFQKGDIAEGYSVSREKKESFPLTVTSAQKNPTAFYLCASSAALRGPPYGYTFGSGTRLTVV.

This clone was seen only once. V usage is TRBV2 and J usage is TRBJ2-1, with a tentative D call TRBD2 (5 bases). CDR3 length: 12 residues. CDR1 SNHLY and CDR2 FYNNEI come from the germline V gene. Trimming pared 2 bases from V and 15 bases from J, leaving 14 bases between. The CDR3: CASSEMAGGRFF. The CDR3, as DNA: TGTGCCAGCAGTGAAATGGCGGGCGGGCGGTTCTTC. The variable domain in full, completed from reference TRBV2 and TRBJ2-1, reads EPEVTQTPSHQVTQMGQEVILRCVPISNHLYFYWYRQILGQKVEFLVSFYNNEISEKSEIFDDQFSVERPDGSNFTLKIRSTKLEDSAMYFCASSEMAGGRFFGPGTRLTVL.